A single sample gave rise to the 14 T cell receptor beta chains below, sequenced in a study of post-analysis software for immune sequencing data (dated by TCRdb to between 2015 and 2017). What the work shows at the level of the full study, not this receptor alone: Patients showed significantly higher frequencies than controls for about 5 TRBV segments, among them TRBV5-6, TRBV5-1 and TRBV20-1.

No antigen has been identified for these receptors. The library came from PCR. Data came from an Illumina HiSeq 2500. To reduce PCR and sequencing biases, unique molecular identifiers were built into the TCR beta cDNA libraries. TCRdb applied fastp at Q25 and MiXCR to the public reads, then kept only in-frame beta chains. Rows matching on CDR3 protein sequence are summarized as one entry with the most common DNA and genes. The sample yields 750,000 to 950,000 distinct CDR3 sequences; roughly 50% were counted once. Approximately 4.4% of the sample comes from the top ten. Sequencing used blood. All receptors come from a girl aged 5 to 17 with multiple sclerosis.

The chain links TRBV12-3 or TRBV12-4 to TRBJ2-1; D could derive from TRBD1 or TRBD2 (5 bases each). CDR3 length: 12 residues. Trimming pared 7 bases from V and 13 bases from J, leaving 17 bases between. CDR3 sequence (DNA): TGTGCCAGCATGGATTTGGGGGAGAACCAGTTCTTC. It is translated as CASMDLGENQFF.

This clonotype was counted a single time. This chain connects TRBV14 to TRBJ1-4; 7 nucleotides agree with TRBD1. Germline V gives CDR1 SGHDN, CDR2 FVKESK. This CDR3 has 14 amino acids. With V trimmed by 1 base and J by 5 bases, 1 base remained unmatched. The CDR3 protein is CASSQGDRNEKLFF. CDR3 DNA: TGTGCCAGCAGCCAAGGGGACAGAAATGAAAAACTGTTTTTT.

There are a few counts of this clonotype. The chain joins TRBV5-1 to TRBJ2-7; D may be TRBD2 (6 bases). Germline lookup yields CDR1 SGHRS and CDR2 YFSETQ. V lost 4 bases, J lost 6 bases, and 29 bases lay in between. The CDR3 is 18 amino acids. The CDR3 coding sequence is TGCGCCAGCAGCGAGTACGGACCCTCGACTAGGCTCCGGGGCGAGCAGTACTTC. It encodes CASSEYGPSTRLRGEQYF.

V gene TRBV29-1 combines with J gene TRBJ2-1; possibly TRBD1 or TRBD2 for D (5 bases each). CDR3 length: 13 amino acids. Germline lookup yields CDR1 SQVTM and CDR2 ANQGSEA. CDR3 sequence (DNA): TGCACCGGCGCAGGGAGCTCCTACAATGAGCAGTTCTTC. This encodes CTGAGSSYNEQFF.

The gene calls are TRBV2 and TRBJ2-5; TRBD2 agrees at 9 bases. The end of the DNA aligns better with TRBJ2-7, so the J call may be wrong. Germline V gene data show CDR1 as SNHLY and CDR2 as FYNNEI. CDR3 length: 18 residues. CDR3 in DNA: TGTGCCAGCAGTGAAATAGCGGGAGCTAGGCGCCATTCGTACGAGCAGTACTTC. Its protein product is CASSEIAGARRHSYEQYF.

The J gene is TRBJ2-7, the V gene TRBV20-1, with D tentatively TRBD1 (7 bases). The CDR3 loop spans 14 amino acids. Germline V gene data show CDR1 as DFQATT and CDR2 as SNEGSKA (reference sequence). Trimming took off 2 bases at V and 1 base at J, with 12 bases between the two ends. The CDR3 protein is CSARRRGDSYEQYF. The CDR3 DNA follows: TGCAGTGCTAGACGCAGGGGGGATTCCTACGAGCAGTACTTC.

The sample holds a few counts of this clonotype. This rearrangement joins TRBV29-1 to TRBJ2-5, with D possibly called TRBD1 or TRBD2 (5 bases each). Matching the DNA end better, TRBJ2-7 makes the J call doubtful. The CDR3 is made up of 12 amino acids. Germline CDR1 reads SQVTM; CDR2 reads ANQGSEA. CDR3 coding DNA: TGCAGCGTTGTGGTTATGGGGGACGAGCAGTACTTC. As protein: CSVVVMGDEQYF.

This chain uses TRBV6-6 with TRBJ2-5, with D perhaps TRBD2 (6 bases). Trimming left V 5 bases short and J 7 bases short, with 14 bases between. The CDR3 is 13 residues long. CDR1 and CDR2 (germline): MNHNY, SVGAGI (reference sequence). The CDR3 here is CASSRLEIRTQYF. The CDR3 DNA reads TGTGCCAGCAGTAGACTAGAAATAAGGACCCAGTACTTC.

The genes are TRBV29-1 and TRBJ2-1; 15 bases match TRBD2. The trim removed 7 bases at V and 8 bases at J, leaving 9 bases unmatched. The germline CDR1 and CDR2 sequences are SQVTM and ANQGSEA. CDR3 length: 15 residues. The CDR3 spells CSALGLAGGYHEQFF. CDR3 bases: TGCAGCGCCCTAGGACTAGCGGGAGGGTACCATGAGCAGTTCTTC.

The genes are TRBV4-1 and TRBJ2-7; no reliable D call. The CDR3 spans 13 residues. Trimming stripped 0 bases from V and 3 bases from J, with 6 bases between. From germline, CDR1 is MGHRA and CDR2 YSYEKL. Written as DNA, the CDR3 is TGCGCCAGCAGCCAAGAGAAAGGCTACGAGCAGTACTTC. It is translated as CASSQEKGYEQYF.

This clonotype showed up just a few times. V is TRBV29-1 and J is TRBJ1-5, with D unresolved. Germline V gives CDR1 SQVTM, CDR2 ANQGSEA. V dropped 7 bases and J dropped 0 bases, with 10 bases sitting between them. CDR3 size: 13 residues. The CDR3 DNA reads TGCAGCGCCTCCAAAAATAGCAATCAGCCCCAGCATTTT. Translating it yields CSASKNSNQPQHF.

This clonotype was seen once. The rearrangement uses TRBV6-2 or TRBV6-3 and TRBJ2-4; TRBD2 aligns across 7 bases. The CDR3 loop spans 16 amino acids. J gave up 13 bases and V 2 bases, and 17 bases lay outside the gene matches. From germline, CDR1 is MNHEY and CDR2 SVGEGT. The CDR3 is CASSYGSSGRYNEQYF. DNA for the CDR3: TGTGCCAGCAGTTACGGGTCTAGCGGCCGATACAATGAGCAGTACTTC.

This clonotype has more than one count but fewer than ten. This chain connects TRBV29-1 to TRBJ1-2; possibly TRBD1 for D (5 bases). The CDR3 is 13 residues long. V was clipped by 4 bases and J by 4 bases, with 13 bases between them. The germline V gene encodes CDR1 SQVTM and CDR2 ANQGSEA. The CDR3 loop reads CSVAQGKGYGYTF. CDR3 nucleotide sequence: TGCAGCGTTGCGCAGGGAAAGGGCTATGGCTACACCTTC. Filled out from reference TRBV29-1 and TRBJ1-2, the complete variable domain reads SAVISQKPSRDICQRGTSLTIQCQVDSQVTMMFWYRQQPGQSLTLIATANQGSEATYESGFVIDKFPISRPNLTFSTLTVSNMSPEDSSIYLCSVAQGKGYGYTFGSGTRLTVV.

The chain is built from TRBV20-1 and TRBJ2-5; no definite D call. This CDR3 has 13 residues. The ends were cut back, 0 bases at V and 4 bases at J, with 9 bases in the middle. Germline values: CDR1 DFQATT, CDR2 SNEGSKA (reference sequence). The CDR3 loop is CSARELWTETQYF. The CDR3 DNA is TGCAGTGCTAGAGAGCTCTGGACAGAGACCCAGTACTTC.